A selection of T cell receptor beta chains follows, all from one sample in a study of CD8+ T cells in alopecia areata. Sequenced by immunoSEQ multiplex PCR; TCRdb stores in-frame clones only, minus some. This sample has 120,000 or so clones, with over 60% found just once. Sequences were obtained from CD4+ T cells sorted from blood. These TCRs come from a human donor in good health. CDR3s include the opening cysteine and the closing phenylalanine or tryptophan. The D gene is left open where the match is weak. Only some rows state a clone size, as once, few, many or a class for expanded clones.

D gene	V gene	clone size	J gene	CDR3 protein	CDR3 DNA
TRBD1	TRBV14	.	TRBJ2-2	CASSESGTGGTGELFF	TGCGCCAGCAGTGAGTCGGGGACAGGGGGCACCGGGGAGCTGTTTTTT
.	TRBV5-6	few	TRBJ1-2	CASSGGGYGYTF	TGTGCCAGCAGCGGGGGCGGCTATGGCTACACCTTC
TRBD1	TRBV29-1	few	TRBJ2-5	CSVRQGAQETQYF	TGCAGCGTTCGACAGGGAGCCCAAGAGACCCAGTACTTC
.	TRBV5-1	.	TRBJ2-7	CASSLEGSGSYEQYF	TGCGCCAGCAGCTTAGAGGGATCAGGAAGCTACGAGCAGTACTTC
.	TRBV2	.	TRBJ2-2	CASKISFPGELFF	TGTGCCAGCAAAATCAGCTTTCCCGGGGAGCTGTTTTTT
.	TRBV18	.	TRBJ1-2	CASSPGGTDYGYTF	TGTGCCAGCTCACCAGGGGGCACCGACTATGGCTACACCTTC
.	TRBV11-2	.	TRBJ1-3	CASSHSGNTIYF	TGTGCCAGCAGCCATTCCGGAAACACCATATATTTT
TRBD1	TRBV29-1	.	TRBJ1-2	CSVLPGQGYGYTF	TGCAGCGTGCTCCCGGGACAGGGTTATGGCTACACCTTC
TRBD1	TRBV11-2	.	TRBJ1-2	CASGQGAGPYGYTF	TGTGCCAGCGGACAGGGGGCAGGTCCCTATGGCTACACCTTC
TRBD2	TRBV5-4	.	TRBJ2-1	CASSAGTSSYNEQFF	TGTGCCAGCAGCGCTGGGACTAGCAGTTACAATGAGCAGTTCTTC
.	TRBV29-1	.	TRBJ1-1	CSVGQINTEAFF	TGCAGCGTTGGGCAGATAAACACTGAAGCTTTCTTT
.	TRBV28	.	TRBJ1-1	CASSFGTALNTEAFF	TGTGCCAGCAGTTTCGGCACAGCATTGAACACTGAAGCTTTCTTT
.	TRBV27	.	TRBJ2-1	CASSFRPKGNEQFF	TGTGCCAGCAGTTTTAGACCCAAAGGGAATGAGCAGTTCTTC
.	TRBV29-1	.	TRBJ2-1	CSVGAEVYNEQFF	TGCAGCGTTGGGGCGGAAGTCTACAATGAGCAGTTCTTC
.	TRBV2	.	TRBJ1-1	CASRRYTEAFF	TGTGCCAGCAGGAGGTACACTGAAGCTTTCTTT
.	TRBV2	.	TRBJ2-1	CASSGKGYYNEQFF	TGTGCCAGCAGTGGGAAGGGATATTACAATGAGCAGTTCTTC
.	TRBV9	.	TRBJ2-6	CASSLRGSGGANVLTF	TGTGCCAGCAGCTTGCGGGGTTCTGGAGGGGCCAACGTCCTGACTTTC
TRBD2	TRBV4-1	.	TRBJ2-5	CASSQANLVVAGESQYF	TGCGCCAGCAGCCAGGCCAATTTGGTGGTAGCGGGGGAGTCCCAGTACTTC
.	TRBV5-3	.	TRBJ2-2	CASGGDTGELFF	TGTGCCAGCGGAGGGGACACCGGGGAGCTGTTTTTT
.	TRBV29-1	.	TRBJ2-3	CSVEVSPVDTQYF	TGCAGCGTTGAGGTCAGTCCCGTGGATACGCAGTATTTT
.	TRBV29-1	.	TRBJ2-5	CSASGQPNPQETQYF	TGCAGCGCAAGCGGACAGCCAAATCCTCAAGAGACCCAGTACTTC